The next 9 T cell receptor beta chains were all read from a single sample in a study of control samples from healthy donors and cancer patients. TCRdb's copy holds only in-frame clones and misses some; the assay was immunoSEQ multiplex PCR. The top ten hold roughly 43% of the sample, which has tens of thousands of clones, roughly 90% seen once. The sample consisted of PBMCs. The receptors shown here come from a man between 45 and 60 years old with head and neck cancer.

The gene calls are TRBV2 and TRBJ2-1; TRBD2 agrees at 7 bases. The CDR3 spans 13 residues. V lost 11 bases, J lost 2 bases, and 6 bases stayed unmatched. Per the germline V gene, CDR1 is SNHLY and CDR2 is FYNNEI. The CDR3 loop is CAARGGTYNEQFF. Here the CDR3 DNA reads TGTGCCGCGAGGGGAGGGACCTACAATGAGCAGTTCTTC.

This clone was seen a few times. The rearrangement uses TRBV12-3 or TRBV12-4 and TRBJ2-3, with unresolved D. V was shortened by 0 bases and J by 11 bases, with 6 bases between the two germline ends. This CDR3 is 11 amino acids long. The CDR3 is CASSLAAGQYF. In DNA, the CDR3 is TGTGCCAGCAGTTTAGCTGCTGGGCAGTATTTT.

CDR3 sequence (DNA): TGTGCCAGCAGTGAAGGGACAGGGAGCAATCAGCCCCAGCATTTT. As protein: CASSEGTGSNQPQHF. This chain joins TRBV6-1 and TRBJ1-5; 8 positions match TRBD1. This CDR3 has 15 amino acids. Germline V lookup: CDR1 MNHNS, CDR2 SASEGT. V shed 1 base, J shed 1 base, and the junction held 0 bases outside the gene matches.

DNA for the CDR3: TGTGCCAGCAGTCCCCAGGGGACCTACGAGCAGTACTTC. This translates into CASSPQGTYEQYF. The chain employs TRBV12-3 or TRBV12-4 and TRBJ2-7, with D perhaps TRBD1 (6 bases). V was shortened by 5 bases and J by 2 bases, with 10 bases between the two germline ends. This CDR3 has 13 amino acids.

This rearrangement joins TRBV4-3 to TRBJ2-3; TRBD1 or TRBD2 may be the D gene (5 bases each). Trimming removed 0 bases at V and 11 bases at J, with 12 bases between. Germline lookup yields CDR1 LGHNA and CDR2 YSLEER. This CDR3 has 13 residues. The CDR3, as DNA: TGCGCCAGCAGCCAAGATACGGGACCAGTGCAGTATTTT. Protein sequence: CASSQDTGPVQYF.

This clone has more than one count but fewer than ten. The chain joins TRBV5-1 to TRBJ2-5, with D uncertain. Looked up from germline, CDR1 is SGHRS and CDR2 is YFSETQ. Trimming removed 2 bases at V and 5 bases at J, with 4 bases between. This CDR3 spans 11 amino acids. The CDR3 region is CASSLMETQYF. In DNA, the CDR3 is TGCGCCAGCAGCTTAATGGAGACCCAGTACTTC.

The CDR3: CASSSLKGQPQHF. CDR3 DNA: TGTGCCAGTAGTTCCCTAAAGGGTCAGCCCCAGCATTTT. The V gene is TRBV19, the J gene TRBJ1-5; D is ambiguous. Trimming took off 5 bases at V and 6 bases at J, with 11 bases between the two ends. Germline CDR1 reads LNHDA; CDR2 reads SQIVND (reference sequence). This CDR3 has 13 residues. The whole variable domain, filled in from reference TRBV19 and TRBJ1-5, reads DGGITQSPKYLFRKEGQNVTLSCEQNLNHDAMYWYRQDPGQGLRLIYYSQIVNDFQKGDIAEGYSVSREKKESFPLTVTSAQKNPTAFYLCASSSLKGQPQHFGDGTRLSIL.

The genes are TRBV7-9 and TRBJ1-3; D is uncertain. The CDR3 loop spans 11 amino acids. Between the trimmed V and J ends, which lost 5 bases and 9 bases, there was a span of 8 bases. Germline V gene data show CDR1 as SEHNR and CDR2 as FQNEAQ (reference sequence). The CDR3 loop is CASSREGTIYF. In DNA form, the CDR3 reads TGTGCCAGCAGCCGAGAAGGCACCATATATTTT.

This chain uses TRBV11-3 with TRBJ1-1; D is unresolved. This CDR3 region has 14 residues. V was trimmed by 1 base and J by 1 base, leaving 7 bases between them. Germline V gene data show CDR1 as SGHNT and CDR2 as YENEEA. CDR3 amino acids: CASSLGQENTEAFF. CDR3 DNA sequence: TGTGCCAGCAGCTTAGGGCAGGAGAACACTGAAGCTTTCTTT.